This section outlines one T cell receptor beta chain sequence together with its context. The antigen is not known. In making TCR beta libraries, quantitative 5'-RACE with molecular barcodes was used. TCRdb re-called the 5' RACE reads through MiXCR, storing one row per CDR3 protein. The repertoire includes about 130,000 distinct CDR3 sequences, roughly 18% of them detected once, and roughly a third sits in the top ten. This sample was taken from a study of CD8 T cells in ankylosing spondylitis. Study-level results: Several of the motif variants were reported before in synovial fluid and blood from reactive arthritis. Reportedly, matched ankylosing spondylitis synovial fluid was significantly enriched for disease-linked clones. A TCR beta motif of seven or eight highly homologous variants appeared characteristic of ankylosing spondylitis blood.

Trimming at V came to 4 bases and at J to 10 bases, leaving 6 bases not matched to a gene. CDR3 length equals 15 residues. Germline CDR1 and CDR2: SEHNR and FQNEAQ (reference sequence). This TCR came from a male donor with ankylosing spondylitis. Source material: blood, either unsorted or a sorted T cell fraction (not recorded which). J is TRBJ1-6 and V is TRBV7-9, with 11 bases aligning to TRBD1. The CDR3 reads CASSSPGDRGSPLHF. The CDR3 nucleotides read TGTGCCAGCAGCTCCCCGGGGGACAGGGGGTCACCCCTCCACTTT.